The entry below gives a single TCR beta chain sequence along with its context. Per the germline V gene, CDR1 is SGHRS and CDR2 is YFSETQ. The CDR3 runs 14 residues. The V end was cut by 0 bases, the J end by 4 bases, with 10 bases between. This table comes from immunoSEQ multiplex PCR, and its TCRdb copy is limited to in-frame clones, with some not included. The sample shows under 50,000 clones, 92% of them seen only once. This sample was included in a study of T cell changes during pregnancy in multiple sclerosis. Specimen: CD4+ T cells from peripheral blood mononuclear cells, collected in the third trimester of pregnancy. This clonotype was obtained from a female donor with multiple sclerosis, enrolled in a pregnancy study. The gene calls are TRBV5-1 and TRBJ2-5; the D gene is possibly TRBD2 (6 bases). For the CDR3, the DNA is TGCGCCAGCAGCTTGGCTTCGGGAGTAGAGACCCAGTACTTC. Translation gives CASSLASGVETQYF.